Here is one T cell receptor (beta chain) with its context. The data stem from a study of blood T cell repertoires in COVID-19. On the study more broadly: Specimens from acute and convalescent COVID-19 originated in the United States, Italy and Spain. The cDNA or gDNA used as material had been derived from T cells, B-cell-depleted T cells, or PBMCs.

In the authors' methods: Amplified reference gene primers provided the basis for estimating nucleated cell counts. Data came from immunoSEQ multiplex PCR; TCRdb stores just in-frame clones and leaves some out. The V and J calls and the clone size are those of that table, but D and trimming were determined from the DNA. Found here are 270,000 or so clones, 84% of them singletons; the top ten hold around 9.1%. Germline V gene lookup returns CDR1 KGHSH and CDR2 LQKENI. This CDR3 has 14 amino acids. V gave up 6 bases and J gave up 4 bases, with 10 bases separating them. The sequence was collected from a human donor in a cohort sampled during active COVID-19. The source material was peripheral blood. The chain is built from TRBV18 and TRBJ2-6; the D is unclear. As DNA, the CDR3 is TGTGCCAGCTCGGTAGCAGCCGGGGCCAACGTCCTGACTTTC. This gives the protein CASSVAAGANVLTF.